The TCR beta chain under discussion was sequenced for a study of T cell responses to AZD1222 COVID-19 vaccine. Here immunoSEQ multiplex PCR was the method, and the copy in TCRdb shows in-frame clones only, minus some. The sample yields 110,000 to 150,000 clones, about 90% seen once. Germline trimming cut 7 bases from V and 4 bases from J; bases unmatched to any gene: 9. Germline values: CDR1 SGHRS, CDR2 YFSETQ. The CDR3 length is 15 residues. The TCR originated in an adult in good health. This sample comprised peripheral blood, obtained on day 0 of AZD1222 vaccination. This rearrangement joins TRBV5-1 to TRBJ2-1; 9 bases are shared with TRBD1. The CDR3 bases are TGCGCCAGCTTCCGATCGGGACAGGGATACAATGAGCAGTTCTTC. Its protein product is CASFRSGQGYNEQFF.